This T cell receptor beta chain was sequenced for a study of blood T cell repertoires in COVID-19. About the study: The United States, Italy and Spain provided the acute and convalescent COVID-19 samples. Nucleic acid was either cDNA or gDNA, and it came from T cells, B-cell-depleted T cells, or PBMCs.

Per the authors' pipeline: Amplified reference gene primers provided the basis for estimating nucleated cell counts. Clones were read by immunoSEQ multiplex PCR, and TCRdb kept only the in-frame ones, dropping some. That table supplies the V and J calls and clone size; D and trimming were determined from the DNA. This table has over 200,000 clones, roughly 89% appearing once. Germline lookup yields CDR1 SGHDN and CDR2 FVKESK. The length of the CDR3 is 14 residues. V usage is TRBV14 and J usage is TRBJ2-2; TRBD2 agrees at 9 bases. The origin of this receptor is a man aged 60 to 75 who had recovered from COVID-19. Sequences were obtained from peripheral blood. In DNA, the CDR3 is TGTGCAACCCAGGCGGGGGGGCACACCGGGGAGCTGTTTTTT. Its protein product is CATQAGGHTGELFF.